This T cell receptor beta chain comes out of a study of blood T cells in healthy people across ages. Study findings and constraints: Unsorted PBMCs prevented conclusive naive versus antigen-experienced comparison. More naive CD4+ cells and higher diversity were found in long-lived than in aged donors. The authors considered diversity estimates from one million T cells to be underestimates.

A word on this clonotype: Its specificity is unknown.

The sample providers were healthy Caucasian people from Russia, aged about 6 to 90. Germline V gene data show CDR1 as ENHRY and CDR2 as SYGVKD. CDR3 size: 14 residues. Losses at the gene ends were 2 bases for V and 3 bases for J; bases not matched to a gene: 4. Alongside a J-beta primer mix, a sample-barcoded 5' primer served in a second PCR lasting about 7 to 11 cycles. TCRdb reprocessed the 5' RACE reads with MiXCR, giving one entry per CDR3 protein. The sample yields 1.6 million or so distinct CDR3 sequences, 30% to 35% seen once. The specimen was blood. This rearrangement joins TRBV10-3 to TRBJ2-7; TRBD1 matches 7 bases. The clonotype originates from a woman in her thirties in good health. Here the CDR3 reads CAISEGTVVYEQYF. CDR3 coding DNA: TGTGCCATCAGTGAGGGGACAGTCGTCTACGAGCAGTACTTC.